This TCR beta chain comes out of a study of T cells after yellow fever vaccination (dated by TCRdb to the late 2010s). Describing the broader study: The SMART-Seq v4 Ultra Low Input RNA kit was used to prepare libraries from fractions with low cell numbers. To follow T-cell clones before and after primary and booster YFV17D yellow fever vaccination, bulk TCR alpha and beta repertoires were sequenced over time. Two healthy male donors, one aged 18 to 30 and one aged 30 to 39 years, were included in the cohort. Blood was drawn at multiple timepoints before and after primary and secondary immunization, with bulk PBMC replicates and cell subsets isolated. The study at large found these results: A small share of clonotypes was detected in both CD4 and CD8 compartments, with the overlap likely arising from convergent recombination. The secondary T-cell response was found to be weaker but faster than the primary response, with a peak reached on day 5 rather than on day 15. After the booster, most clones that had expanded after primary vaccination were detected again (nearly 97% of CD4 and 88% of CD8), suggesting broad maintenance of memory. Computational filtering was required because FACS-sorted repertoires could contain abundant contaminating clonotypes from the bulk population. Because the study included only two donors, the extent to which the findings can be generalized is limited.

According to the study, the label for this sample's treatment or condition signals: live attenuated yellow fever vaccine strain. At each blood-draw timepoint, two biological replicates of bulk PBMCs were collected. A standard Ficoll-Paque protocol was used to isolate PBMCs from peripheral blood. TriZol was used to extract RNA from bulk PBMCs, from CD4 and CD8 fractions, and from dextramer-positive and dextramer-negative fractions. This clonotype has ten or more counts. The antigen it binds to is not known. No much larger clone exists at a distance of one base, and base qualities are not known. Data came from an Illumina NovaSeq 6000. TCR cDNA was synthesized by 5'RACE template switching, which introduced a universal primer site and unique molecular identifiers. cDNA synthesis was primed from both the TCR alpha and TCR beta constant segments. Library amplification involved two PCR steps, and the second step added sample barcodes and sequencing adapters. Libraries were sequenced on Illumina HiSeq 2500 (2x100 bp) or NovaSeq (2x150 bp). In the paper's pipeline: Demultiplexing of reads and collapsing into UMI consensus sequences were performed with MIGEC, and V(D)J alignment was carried out with MiXCR. Vaccine-responding clonotypes were defined with edgeR using replicate PBMC samples, requiring FDR below 0.01 and a log2 fold change above 5 up to day 15. Each bulk clonotype was labeled CD4 or CD8 based on which sequenced repertoire, CD4 or CD8, contained the clonotype at higher abundance. In-frame beta chains were kept once TCRdb had trimmed the public reads at Q25 with fastp and called clones with MiXCR. Duplicate CDR3 protein sequences are folded into a single record with the most common DNA and genes. TCRdb's processing, not the authors' own work, is the source of the V and J calls. The sample table contains a few hundred thousand distinct CDR3 sequences; only one count was recorded for approximately 3.9% of them. The ten biggest clones cover about 25% of the sample.

V drops 0 bases and J drops 6 bases, leaving 11 bases in between. The germline V gene encodes CDR1 MNHEY and CDR2 SVGEGT. The CDR3 covers 14 residues, taking in both the cysteine and the phenylalanine. Only the CDR3 DNA is retained, 42 bases long and in frame from the first base. This sequence originates from a man between 18 and 29 years old who received the YFV17D yellow fever vaccine. This receptor chain uses TRBV6-2 or TRBV6-3 and TRBJ1-2; the D segment cannot be called with confidence. This material consisted of PBMCs, taken on the day of the yellow fever booster vaccination. The DNA sequence is TGTGCCAGCAGTTACTCCACCCAGAGGGATGGCTACACCTTC. Translated, it gives CASSYSTQRDGYTF.